The source of this T cell receptor beta chain is a study of blood T cell repertoires in COVID-19. Study details: COVID-19 samples collected from the United States, Italy and Spain covered acute and convalescent phases. T cells, B-cell-depleted T cells, or PBMCs supplied cDNA or gDNA.

Authors' methods: Quantification of nucleated cells was approximated via reference gene primer amplification. Assay used: immunoSEQ multiplex PCR; TCRdb lists only in-frame clones, some missing. The DNA gave D and trimming, while V, J and clone size come from that table. Of some 370,000 clones detected, more than 80% appear once; the ten largest clones hold 0.95% to 1.5%. The V and J ends lost 5 bases and 7 bases respectively, with 9 bases between them. CDR1 and CDR2 from the germline V gene are PRHDT and FYEKMQ (reference sequence). This CDR3 is built from 12 residues. This receptor was identified in a man aged 35-49 years with acute or convalescent COVID-19. The genes are TRBV13 and TRBJ2-1, with D possibly being TRBD1 (5 bases). Sequenced: peripheral blood. The CDR3 region has the DNA TGTGCCAGCAGCCCGACAGTGAATGAGCAGTTCTTC. Encoded protein: CASSPTVNEQFF.